Listed here are 32 T cell receptor beta chains from one sample, sequenced in a study of shared T cell receptors in the human thymus. Sequencing was performed with immunoSEQ multiplex PCR; in TCRdb, only in-frame clones are kept and a portion is missing. The repertoire holds about 500,000 clones, with 75% to 85% as singletons. These data were also reused for a study on human thymus T cells.

Sequencing was carried out using thymocytes. These receptors were obtained from a boy younger than two with a congenital heart defect.

The chain couples TRBV30 to TRBJ1-3; the D gene is possibly TRBD1 (6 bases). The CDR3 is made up of 20 amino acids. Germline-derived CDR1 and CDR2 are GTSNPN and SVGIG (reference sequence). V was cut by 0 bases and J by 3 bases, with 27 bases left in between. The CDR3 sequence is CAWSVGLRTGRHDSGNTIYF. In DNA, the CDR3 is TGTGCCTGGAGTGTAGGGTTAAGAACAGGGCGACATGATAGTGGAAACACCATATATTTT.

The genes are TRBV11-2 and TRBJ2-7; 7 nucleotides line up with TRBD2. After removal of 0 bases from V and 4 bases from J, the junction contained 6 bases not matched to a gene. CDR1 and CDR2 from the germline V gene are SGHAT and FQNNGV. CDR3 length equals 15 residues. CDR3 DNA sequence: TGTGCCAGCAGCTTAGAGGCGGGAGAAGGGTACGAGCAGTACTTC. Translated: CASSLEAGEGYEQYF.

The V and J genes are TRBV5-4 and TRBJ2-1; 10 bases line up with TRBD2. The CDR3 covers 16 residues. V gave up 5 bases and J gave up 0 bases; unmatched junction bases: 5. The germline CDR1 and CDR2 sequences are SGHNT and YYREEE (reference sequence). CDR3: CASRPGLADSYNEQFF. The CDR3 DNA sequence: TGTGCCAGCAGACCCGGACTAGCGGACTCCTACAATGAGCAGTTCTTC.

This clone was seen a few times. CDR3 DNA sequence: TGTGCCAGCAGGTTCGGAGCTTTCTTT. It specifies CASRFGAFF. This chain uses TRBV27 with TRBJ1-1; D uncertain. The germline V gene encodes CDR1 MNHEY and CDR2 SMNVEV (reference sequence). Trimming took off 6 bases at V and 10 bases at J, with 6 bases between the two ends. This CDR3 has 9 amino acids.

The chain has TRBV4-3 and TRBJ2-1; 7 bases match TRBD2. After removal of 0 bases from V and 5 bases from J, the junction contained 10 bases not matched to a gene. CDR1 and CDR2 from the germline V gene are LGHNA and YSLEER. This CDR3 is 17 amino acids long. The CDR3 loop is CASSQDLAEIWDNEQFF. The CDR3 bases are TGCGCCAGCAGCCAAGATCTAGCGGAGATCTGGGACAATGAGCAGTTCTTC.

This clone came up once. The rearrangement uses TRBV4-2 and TRBJ2-4, with D possibly being TRBD1 (6 bases). The V end was cut by 5 bases, the J end by 0 bases, with 11 bases between. Germline V gene data show CDR1 as LGHNA and CDR2 as YNFKEQ. The CDR3 covers 15 residues. The CDR3 loop reads CASSGQGLAKNIQYF. Written as DNA, the CDR3 is TGTGCCAGCAGCGGCCAGGGGCTAGCCAAAAACATTCAGTACTTC.

The V call is TRBV28, the J call TRBJ2-7; D not resolved. Trimming pared 3 bases from V and 0 bases from J, leaving 9 bases between. This CDR3 comprises 14 residues. CDR1 MDHEN and CDR2 SYDVKM come from the germline V gene. CDR3 residues: CASSLGLSSYEQYF. The CDR3, as DNA: TGTGCCAGCAGTTTGGGCTTAAGCTCCTACGAGCAGTACTTC. The full variable domain, completed using reference TRBV28 and TRBJ2-7, is DVKVTQSSRYLVKRTGEKVFLECVQDMDHENMFWYRQDPGLGLRLIYFSYDVKMKEKGDIPEGYSVSREKKERFSLILESASTNQTSMYLCASSLGLSSYEQYFGPGTRLTVT.

This chain joins TRBV4-3 and TRBJ2-5; 11 bases agree with TRBD2. The CDR3 has 16 amino acids. CDR1 LGHNA and CDR2 YSLEER come from the germline V gene. V lost 0 bases and J lost 2; bases outside the gene matches: 2. The CDR3 here is CASSQDLAGGQETQYF. CDR3 bases: TGCGCCAGCAGCCAAGATCTAGCGGGGGGTCAAGAGACCCAGTACTTC.

The CDR3 DNA reads TGTGCCTGGAGTGTCTCAGGTTCTGGGTCCTACGAGCAGTACTTC. It translates to CAWSVSGSGSYEQYF. The chain couples TRBV30 to TRBJ2-7, with D unresolved. CDR1 is GTSNPN, CDR2 SVGIG, per germline (reference sequence). This CDR3 is built from 15 residues. Trimming took off 0 bases at V and 1 base at J, with 13 bases between the two ends.

This clone has only a few counts. The gene calls are TRBV5-5 and TRBJ2-7; D is unresolved. V lost 0 bases and J lost 2, with 12 bases in between. The CDR3 spans 15 residues. Germline V gene data show CDR1 as SGHKS and CDR2 as YYEKEE (reference sequence). Here the CDR3 reads CASSLAPSRTYEQYF. The DNA of the CDR3 is TGTGCCAGCAGCTTGGCTCCCTCCAGAACCTACGAGCAGTACTTC.

The rearrangement uses TRBV10-3 and TRBJ1-2; 7 bases are shared with TRBD1. V gave up 2 bases and J gave up 2 bases; unmatched junction bases: 8. Germline-derived CDR1 and CDR2 are ENHRY and SYGVKD. The CDR3 runs to 16 residues. CDR3 sequence (DNA): TGTGCCATCAGTGAGATCCGACAGGGCGGGAACTATGGCTACACCTTC. It translates to CAISEIRQGGNYGYTF.

The chain uses TRBV5-5 and TRBJ2-7; no firm D call. The germline V gene encodes CDR1 SGHKS and CDR2 YYEKEE (reference sequence). Trimming took off 2 bases at V and 2 bases at J, with 17 bases between the two ends. The CDR3 contains 16 residues. The CDR3 sequence is CASSFAGLTHPYEQYF. DNA for the CDR3: TGTGCCAGCAGCTTTGCTGGGTTGACTCACCCCTACGAGCAGTACTTC. The complete variable domain, with remaining parts taken from reference TRBV5-5 and TRBJ2-7, reads DAGVTQSPTHLIKTRGQQVTLRCSPISGHKSVSWYQQVLGQGPQFIFQYYEKEERGRGNFPDRFSARQFPNYSSELNVNALLLGDSALYLCASSFAGLTHPYEQYFGPGTRLTVT.

This chain joins TRBV4-3 and TRBJ2-2; D may be TRBD2 (5 bases). From germline, CDR1 is LGHNA and CDR2 YSLEER. The CDR3 spans 18 residues. Trimming shortened V by 1 base and J by 2 bases, and 17 bases separated the two germline ends. In DNA, the CDR3 is TGCGCCAGCAGCCAAGGGCGGGCGAGAGGTCGTAACACCGGGGAGCTGTTTTTT. Translating it yields CASSQGRARGRNTGELFF.

The chain joins TRBV5-6 to TRBJ2-3; D might be TRBD2 (5 bases). Germline V gives CDR1 SGHDT, CDR2 YYEEEE. CDR3 size: 17 residues. V lost 1 base, J lost 0 bases, and 15 bases lay in between. CDR3: CASSLFRAVPSTDTQYF. The CDR3 nucleotides read TGTGCCAGCAGCTTGTTTAGAGCGGTCCCTAGCACAGATACGCAGTATTTT.

This sequence joins TRBV20-1 and TRBJ2-7; D remains unclear. V was pared by 6 bases and J by 6 bases, with 9 bases between. There are 10 residues in the CDR3. In germline, CDR1 is DFQATT, CDR2 SNEGSKA (reference sequence). CDR3 loop: CSALSGEQYF. The CDR3 DNA follows: TGCAGTGCCCTGTCGGGCGAGCAGTACTTC.

The CDR3 loop is CASSGTGTSGPTDTQYF. CDR3 nucleotides: TGTGCCAGCAGTGGAACCGGGACTAGCGGTCCGACAGATACGCAGTATTTT. V is TRBV6-1 and J is TRBJ2-3; TRBD2 aligns across 11 bases. CDR1 is MNHNS and CDR2 is SASEGT in the germline V gene. The CDR3 totals 17 residues. V lost 4 bases, J lost 3 bases, and 9 bases stayed unmatched.

The rearrangement uses TRBV11-3 and TRBJ2-5; a weak D match, TRBD2 (7 bases). The CDR3 runs to 16 residues. V gave up 0 bases and J gave up 2 bases, with 13 bases separating them. Germline assignment: CDR1 SGHNT and CDR2 YENEEA. The CDR3 sequence is CASSLEGGAEQETQYF. The CDR3 DNA is TGTGCCAGCAGCTTAGAGGGGGGGGCGGAACAAGAGACCCAGTACTTC.

The V call is TRBV9, the J call TRBJ1-1; D unresolved. Trimming took off 0 bases at V and 6 bases at J, with 9 bases between the two ends. The CDR3 loop spans 13 amino acids. The germline V gene has CDR1 SGDLS and CDR2 YYNGEE. CDR3 coding DNA: TGTGCCAGCAGCGTAGTTAGATCTCCTGAAGCTTTCTTT. This translates into CASSVVRSPEAFF.

J is TRBJ1-2 and V is TRBV7-9; 7 positions agree with TRBD1. Trimming removed 2 bases from V and 4 bases from J; junction bases left unmatched: 13. Germline CDR1 and CDR2: SEHNR and FQNEAQ (reference sequence). The CDR3 has 17 amino acids. This CDR3 is CASSLSLDRPTPYGYTF. The CDR3 DNA reads as TGTGCCAGCAGCTTAAGTCTGGACAGGCCGACTCCCTATGGCTACACCTTC.

This clone has just one count. The genes are TRBV5-6 and TRBJ2-1; TRBD2 matches 9 bases. Trimming removed 4 bases from V and 5 bases from J; junction bases left unmatched: 7. This CDR3 comprises 15 residues. Germline assignment: CDR1 SGHDT and CDR2 YYEEEE. CDR3 loop: CASSPGLAIDNEQFF. The CDR3, as DNA: TGTGCCAGCAGCCCGGGACTAGCTATTGACAATGAGCAGTTCTTC.

V gene TRBV7-9 combines with J gene TRBJ2-1, with a possible D match to TRBD2 (6 bases). The V gene lost 3 bases and the J gene lost 6 bases, with 12 bases spanning the gap. CDR1 is SEHNR, CDR2 FQNEAQ, per germline (reference sequence). The CDR3 has 14 residues. The CDR3 DNA follows: TGTGCCAGCAGCTTCCCTAGCGACTTCAATGAGCAGTTCTTC. It translates to CASSFPSDFNEQFF.

The count of this clone is one. CDR3 nucleotide sequence: TGTGCCAGCAATAGGGAGGAGGCGGGAGGAATCACCGGGGAGCTGTTTTTT. Translation gives CASNREEAGGITGELFF. This chain uses TRBV5-6 with TRBJ2-2; 8 bases map to TRBD2. The ends lost 6 bases at V and 4 bases at J; junction bases unmatched: 14. This CDR3 region has 17 residues. The germline CDR1 and CDR2 sequences are SGHDT and YYEEEE.

The chain uses TRBV27 and TRBJ1-5; 7 positions agree with TRBD1. This CDR3 is built from 15 residues. Germline V CDR1 and CDR2: MNHEY, SMNVEV (reference sequence). V was pared by 6 bases and J by 1 base, with 6 bases of the junction left unmatched. CDR3 DNA: TGTGCCAGCAGCCCCAGGGACAGAAGCAATCAGCCCCAGCATTTT. As protein: CASSPRDRSNQPQHF.

The rearrangement joins TRBV2 to TRBJ2-3, with 9 bases identical to TRBD2. Germline CDR1 and CDR2: SNHLY and FYNNEI. The V gene end was trimmed by 7 bases and the J gene end by 5 bases; junction bases not matched to a gene: 10. The CDR3 is made up of 15 amino acids. CDR3 region: CASTGAGGCLDTQYF. The CDR3, as DNA: TGTGCCAGCACCGGGGCGGGAGGGTGCTTAGATACGCAGTATTTT.

The J gene is TRBJ1-1, the V gene TRBV5-1, with D maybe TRBD1 (5 bases). The CDR3 length is 15 residues. The V end was cut by 1 base, the J end by 4 bases, with 14 bases between. Germline CDR1 reads SGHRS; CDR2 reads YFSETQ. DNA for the CDR3: TGCGCCAGCAGCTTGCCTCCAGGAAGGGGCACTGAAGCTTTCTTT. Residues: CASSLPPGRGTEAFF.

The chain combines TRBV19 with TRBJ1-1, with D possibly TRBD1 on 5 matching bases. This CDR3 region has 15 residues. The germline V and J ends were trimmed by 4 bases and 1 base, with 13 bases remaining between them. The V gene's germline CDR1 is LNHDA and CDR2 SQIVND (reference sequence). In nucleotides, the CDR3 is TGTGCCAGTAGTAGCTTTAGGGGAACGAACACTGAAGCTTTCTTT. This translates into CASSSFRGTNTEAFF.

DNA of the CDR3: TGTGCCAGCACCTCAACGGTCAGGGACAGGGGTAGCAATCAGCCCCAGCATTTT. It encodes CASTSTVRDRGSNQPQHF. The J gene is TRBJ1-5, the V gene TRBV21-1; TRBD1 is the table's D call, not checked against the DNA. TRBV21-1 is noted as a pseudogene. The CDR3 is 18 amino acids.

This clone has just a few counts. The chain employs TRBV2 and TRBJ1-5; 7 bases align to TRBD1. The CDR3 is made up of 17 amino acids. Germline V gene data show CDR1 as SNHLY and CDR2 as FYNNEI. The J segment lost 1 base and the V segment lost 0 bases, leaving 6 bases of the junction unmatched. In DNA form, the CDR3 reads TGTGCCAGCAGTGAAGCGCAGGGGGACTCGAGCAATCAGCCCCAGCATTTT. It translates to CASSEAQGDSSNQPQHF.

The rearrangement links TRBV12-5 to TRBJ1-1; D unclear. V lost 8 bases and J 3 bases, leaving 13 bases between the germline ends. The germline CDR1 and CDR2 sequences are LGHNT and FRNRAP. The CDR3 runs 13 residues. The CDR3 DNA follows: TGTGCTAGTCAGGTCCCGAGCTACACTGAAGCTTTCTTT. This sequence encodes CASQVPSYTEAFF.

This clone showed up just a few times. CDR3 amino acids: CSAPQGYEQYF. CDR3 DNA: TGCAGTGCCCCACAGGGGTACGAGCAGTACTTC. This sequence joins TRBV20-1 and TRBJ2-7; the match to TRBD1 covers 7 bases. The V gene's germline CDR1 is DFQATT and CDR2 SNEGSKA (reference sequence). Trimming took 6 bases from V and 4 from J; bases not matched to a gene: 3. This CDR3 has 11 residues.

This chain joins TRBV28 and TRBJ1-2; 7 bases match TRBD1. Germline lookup yields CDR1 MDHEN and CDR2 SYDVKM. V trimming: 4 bases; J trimming: 3 bases; junction bases outside the gene matches: 8. CDR3 length: 15 amino acids. The CDR3 region is CASSSYRGPYYGYTF. CDR3 bases: TGTGCCAGCAGTTCTTACAGGGGTCCATACTATGGCTACACCTTC.

This clone was seen just once. The gene calls are TRBV11-3 and TRBJ2-3; 10 bases line up with TRBD2. With 5 bases clipped from V and 1 base from J, the junction kept 3 bases outside the gene matches. Germline V CDR1 and CDR2: SGHNT, YENEEA. The CDR3 is 15 amino acids. This CDR3 is CASSGGTSGTDTQYF. The CDR3 DNA reads TGTGCCAGCAGCGGGGGGACTAGCGGCACAGATACGCAGTATTTT.